What follows are 15 T cell receptor beta chains derived from one specimen sequenced in a study of blood T cell repertoires in COVID-19. Produced via immunoSEQ multiplex PCR; TCRdb's table is partial and in-frame only. The table has approximately 210,000 clones, roughly 90% seen once. Specimen: peripheral blood. Receptors originate from a woman aged 40 to 49 who had recovered from COVID-19.

The chain is built from TRBV2 and TRBJ2-7; D gene uncertain. CDR1 and CDR2 (germline): SNHLY, FYNNEI. Between the trimmed V and J ends, which lost 10 bases and 0 bases, there was a span of 16 bases. The CDR3 spans 14 residues. The CDR3 DNA reads as TGTGCCAACCGCGGATACTACCTCTCCTACGAGCAGTACTTC. Translated: CANRGYYLSYEQYF.

The J gene is TRBJ1-5, the V gene TRBV2; TRBD1 is a possible D gene (6 bases). The CDR3 is made up of 16 amino acids. CDR1 is SNHLY, CDR2 FYNNEI, per germline. Trimming shortened V by 0 bases and J by 7 bases, and 16 bases separated the two germline ends. The CDR3 protein is CASSEAPRGVRQPQHF. CDR3 nucleotide sequence: TGTGCCAGCAGTGAAGCGCCCAGGGGCGTAAGGCAGCCCCAGCATTTT.

The V and J genes are TRBV7-9 and TRBJ2-1; the match to TRBD2 covers 10 bases. There are 17 residues in the CDR3. Trimming took 1 base from V and 4 from J; bases not matched to a gene: 7. CDR1 is SEHNR, CDR2 FQNEAQ, per germline (reference sequence). The chain's CDR3 is CASSLGSGTSVYNEQFF. The CDR3 nucleotides read TGTGCCAGCAGCTTAGGGTCCGGGACTAGCGTTTACAATGAGCAGTTCTTC.

The genes are TRBV4-2 and TRBJ1-4, with 9 bases that match TRBD1. The CDR3 runs 15 residues. In germline, CDR1 is LGHNA, CDR2 YNFKEQ. V shed 0 bases and J 8 bases; nucleotides not matched to a gene: 4. This chain's CDR3 is CASSQEGQGREKLFF. The DNA of the CDR3 is TGTGCCAGCAGCCAAGAGGGACAGGGCAGAGAAAAACTGTTTTTT.

This sequence joins TRBV6-5 and TRBJ2-7; 8 nucleotides agree with TRBD1. Germline V CDR1 and CDR2: MNHEY, SVGAGI. J gave up 0 bases and V 4 bases, and 5 bases lay outside the gene matches. The CDR3 totals 15 residues. The CDR3 region has the DNA TGTGCCAGCAGTTCGCGGACAGGGAGCTCCTACGAGCAGTACTTC. It translates to CASSSRTGSSYEQYF.

V gene TRBV30 combines with J gene TRBJ2-3; TRBD1 is a possible D gene (5 bases). Germline V lookup: CDR1 GTSNPN, CDR2 SVGIG (reference sequence). Deletions cut 7 bases from V and 6 bases from J, with 20 bases between. The CDR3 extends over 14 amino acids. The CDR3 DNA reads TGTGCCTCTACAGGCTTCAGGCCACCGGATACGCAGTATTTT. Protein sequence: CASTGFRPPDTQYF.

V is TRBV19 and J is TRBJ1-5, with 7 nucleotides matching TRBD1. From germline, CDR1 is LNHDA and CDR2 SQIVND (reference sequence). This CDR3 has 15 residues. Trimming removed 6 bases from V and 3 bases from J; junction bases left unmatched: 8. The CDR3, as DNA: TGTGCCAGTAGACAGGGGAGAGGGGTCAATCAGCCCCAGCATTTT. Translated: CASRQGRGVNQPQHF.

Written as DNA, the CDR3 is TGTGCCTGGAGCCAGGGGACAGGGATGGGCTACACCTTC. Residues: CAWSQGTGMGYTF. The chain combines TRBV30 with TRBJ1-2; 9 positions match TRBD1. Germline CDR1 GTSNPN, CDR2 SVGIG (reference sequence). The CDR3 consists of 13 residues. The junction had 7 bases not matched to a gene; V was cut back by 3 bases and J by 8 bases.

J is TRBJ2-2 and V is TRBV6-2 or TRBV6-3; TRBD2 matches 9 bases. The CDR3 runs to 17 residues. Germline CDR1 is MNHEY and CDR2 is SVGEGT. With V trimmed by 4 bases and J by 5 bases, 11 bases remained unmatched. In DNA, the CDR3 is TGTGCCAGCAGTTCAACATCCGGGACTAGCCTGACCGGGGAGCTGTTTTTT. Protein sequence: CASSSTSGTSLTGELFF.

This chain joins TRBV5-5 and TRBJ2-1, with D hard to call. The CDR3 has 16 amino acids. In germline, CDR1 is SGHKS, CDR2 YYEKEE (reference sequence). The ends were cut back, 0 bases at V and 0 bases at J, with 10 bases in the middle. The DNA of the CDR3 is TGTGCCAGCAGCTTGGCTATTGGTTCCTCCTACAATGAGCAGTTCTTC. Amino acid sequence: CASSLAIGSSYNEQFF.

The genes are TRBV6-5 and TRBJ2-7; tentative D call: TRBD1 (6 bases). The length of the CDR3 is 15 residues. Trimming cost V 3 bases and J 1 base, with 13 bases left between them. CDR1 is MNHEY and CDR2 is SVGAGI in the germline V gene. CDR3 sequence (DNA): TGTGCCAGCAGTTATGCGACAGGCCATTCCTACGAGCAGTACTTC. Its translation: CASSYATGHSYEQYF.

The J gene is TRBJ1-1, the V gene TRBV10-3; D gene unclear. The CDR3 runs 13 residues. Germline V gives CDR1 ENHRY, CDR2 SYGVKD. V dropped 5 bases and J dropped 1 base, with 8 bases sitting between them. The CDR3 loop is CAISPGGNTEAFF. The CDR3 bases are TGTGCCATCAGTCCTGGAGGGAACACTGAAGCTTTCTTT.

This clone came up once. This sequence joins TRBV11-2 and TRBJ2-1, with 7 bases lining up with TRBD2. V trimming: 4 bases; J trimming: 5 bases; junction bases outside the gene matches: 8. This CDR3 comprises 15 residues. The germline V gene encodes CDR1 SGHAT and CDR2 FQNNGV. The DNA for the CDR3 is TGTGCCAGCAGCTCCCAGCGGGATACCCACAATGAGCAGTTCTTC. Translated: CASSSQRDTHNEQFF.

This clone was observed once. The CDR3 reads CAWNGDGTEAFF. The DNA for the CDR3 is TGTGCCTGGAACGGGGATGGCACTGAAGCTTTCTTT. The V gene is TRBV30, the J gene TRBJ1-1; D unclear. The CDR3 consists of 12 residues. V lost 4 bases and J 4 bases, leaving 10 bases between the germline ends. Per germline, CDR1 GTSNPN and CDR2 SVGIG (reference sequence).

This clone appeared a few times. The rearrangement links TRBV4-2 to TRBJ1-1; D is possibly TRBD1 (5 bases). CDR3 length: 14 amino acids. Trimming removed 0 bases from V and 4 bases from J, with 9 bases in between. CDR1 and CDR2 from the germline V gene are LGHNA and YNFKEQ. The chain's CDR3 is CASSQEVGGTEAFF. CDR3 nucleotides: TGTGCCAGCAGCCAAGAGGTGGGGGGCACTGAAGCTTTCTTT.